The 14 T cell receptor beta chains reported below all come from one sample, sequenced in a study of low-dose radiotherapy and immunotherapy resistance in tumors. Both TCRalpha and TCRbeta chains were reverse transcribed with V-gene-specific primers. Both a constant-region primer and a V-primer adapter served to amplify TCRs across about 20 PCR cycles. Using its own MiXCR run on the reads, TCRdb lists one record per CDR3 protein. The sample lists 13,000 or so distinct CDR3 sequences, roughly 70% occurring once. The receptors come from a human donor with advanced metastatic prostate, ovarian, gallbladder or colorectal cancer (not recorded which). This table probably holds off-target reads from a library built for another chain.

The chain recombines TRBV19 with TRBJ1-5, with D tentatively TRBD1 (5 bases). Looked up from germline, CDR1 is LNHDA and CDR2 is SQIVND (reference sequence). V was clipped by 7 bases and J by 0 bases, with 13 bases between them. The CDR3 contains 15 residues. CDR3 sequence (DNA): TGTGCCAGTATTGGGACGGATGATAGCAATCAGCCCCAGCATTTT. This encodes CASIGTDDSNQPQHF. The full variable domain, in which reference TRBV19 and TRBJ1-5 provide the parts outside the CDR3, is DGGITQSPKYLFRKEGQNVTLSCEQNLNHDAMYWYRQDPGQGLRLIYYSQIVNDFQKGDIAEGYSVSREKKESFPLTVTSAQKNPTAFYLCASIGTDDSNQPQHFGDGTRLSIL.

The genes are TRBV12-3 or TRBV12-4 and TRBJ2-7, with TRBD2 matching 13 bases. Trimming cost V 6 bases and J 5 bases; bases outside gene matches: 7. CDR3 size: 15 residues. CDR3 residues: CASSTGLAGLNEQYF. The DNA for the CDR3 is TGTGCCAGCAGCACGGGACTAGCGGGGTTGAACGAGCAGTACTTC.

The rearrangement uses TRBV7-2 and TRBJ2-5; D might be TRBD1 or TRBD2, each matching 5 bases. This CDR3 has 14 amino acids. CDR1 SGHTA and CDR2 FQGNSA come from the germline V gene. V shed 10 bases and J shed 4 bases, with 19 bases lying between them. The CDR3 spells CATITGKGTETQYF. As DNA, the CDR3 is TGTGCCACCATTACAGGCAAGGGGACAGAGACCCAGTACTTC.

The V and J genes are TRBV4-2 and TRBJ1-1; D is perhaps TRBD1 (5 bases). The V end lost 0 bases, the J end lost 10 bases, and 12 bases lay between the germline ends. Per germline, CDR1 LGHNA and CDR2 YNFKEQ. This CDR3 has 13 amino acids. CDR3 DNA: TGTGCCAGCAGCCAAGATAGGGGAGGGCGAGCTTTCTTT. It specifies CASSQDRGGRAFF.

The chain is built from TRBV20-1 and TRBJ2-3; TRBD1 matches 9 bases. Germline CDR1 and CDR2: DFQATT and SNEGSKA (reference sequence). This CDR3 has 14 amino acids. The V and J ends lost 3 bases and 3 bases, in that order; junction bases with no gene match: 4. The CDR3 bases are TGCAGTGCTAGGTCAGGACAGGGGACAGATACGCAGTATTTT. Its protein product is CSARSGQGTDTQYF.

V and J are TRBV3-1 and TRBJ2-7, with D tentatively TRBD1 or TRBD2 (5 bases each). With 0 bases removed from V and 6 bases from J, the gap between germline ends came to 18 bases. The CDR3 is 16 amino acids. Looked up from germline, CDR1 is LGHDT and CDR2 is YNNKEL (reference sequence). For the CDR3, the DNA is TGTGCCAGCAGCCAAGATGCGGGTATCGGGGCCTCCGAGCAGTACTTC. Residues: CASSQDAGIGASEQYF.

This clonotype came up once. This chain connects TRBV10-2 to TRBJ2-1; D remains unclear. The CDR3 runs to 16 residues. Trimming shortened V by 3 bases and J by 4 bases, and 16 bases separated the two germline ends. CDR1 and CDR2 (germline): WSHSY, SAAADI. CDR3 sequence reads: CASSDRRGLVYNEQFF. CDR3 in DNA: TGCGCCAGCAGTGACCGCCGCGGATTGGTGTACAATGAGCAGTTCTTC.

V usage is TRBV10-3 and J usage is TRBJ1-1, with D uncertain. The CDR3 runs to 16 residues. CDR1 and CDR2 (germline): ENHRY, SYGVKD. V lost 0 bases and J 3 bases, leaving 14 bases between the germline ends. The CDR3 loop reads CAISESGVGRDTEAFF. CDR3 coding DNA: TGTGCCATCAGTGAGTCGGGTGTTGGGAGGGACACTGAAGCTTTCTTT.

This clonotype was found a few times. The CDR3 reads CASSQEALWFGSYNEQFF. The CDR3 nucleotides are TGTGCCAGCAGCCAAGAGGCCCTCTGGTTCGGATCATACAATGAGCAGTTCTTC. This sequence joins TRBV3-1 and TRBJ2-1, with D hard to call. CDR1 and CDR2 (germline): LGHDT, YNNKEL (reference sequence). The V and J ends lost 0 bases and 4 bases respectively, with 19 bases between them. The CDR3 consists of 18 residues.

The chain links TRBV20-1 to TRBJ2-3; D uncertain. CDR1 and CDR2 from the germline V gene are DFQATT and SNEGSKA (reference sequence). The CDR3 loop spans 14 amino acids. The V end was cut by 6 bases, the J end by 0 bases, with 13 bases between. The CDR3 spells CSALGDSSTDTQYF. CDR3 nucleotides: TGCAGTGCCCTAGGCGACTCTAGCACAGATACGCAGTATTTT.

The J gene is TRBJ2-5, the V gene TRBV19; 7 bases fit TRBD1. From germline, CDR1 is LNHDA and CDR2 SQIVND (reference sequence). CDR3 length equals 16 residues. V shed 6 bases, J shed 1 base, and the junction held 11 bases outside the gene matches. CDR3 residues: CASSLQRPGGQETQYF. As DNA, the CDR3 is TGTGCCAGTAGCCTCCAAAGGCCAGGGGGCCAAGAGACCCAGTACTTC.

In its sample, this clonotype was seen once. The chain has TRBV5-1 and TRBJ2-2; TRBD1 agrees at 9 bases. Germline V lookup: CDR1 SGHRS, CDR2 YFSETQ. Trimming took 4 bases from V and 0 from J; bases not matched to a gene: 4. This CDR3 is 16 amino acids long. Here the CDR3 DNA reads TGCGCCAGCAGCCGTCACAGGGGGCCGAACACCGGGGAGCTGTTTTTT. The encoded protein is CASSRHRGPNTGELFF.

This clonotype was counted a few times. CDR3 DNA: TGTGCCAGCAGCCGAGGGGGCGGATACGAGCAGTACTTC. This gives the protein CASSRGGGYEQYF. This chain uses TRBV5-5 with TRBJ2-7; 7 nucleotides match TRBD1. Looked up from germline, CDR1 is SGHKS and CDR2 is YYEKEE (reference sequence). The junction had 5 bases not matched to a gene; V was cut back by 4 bases and J by 4 bases. The CDR3 runs to 13 residues.

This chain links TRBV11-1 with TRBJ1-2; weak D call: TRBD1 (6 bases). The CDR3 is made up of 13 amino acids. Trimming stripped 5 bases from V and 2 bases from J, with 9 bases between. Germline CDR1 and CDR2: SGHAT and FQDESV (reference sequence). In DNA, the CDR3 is TGTGCCAGCAGCCCAGGACAGAACTATGGCTACACCTTC. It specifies CASSPGQNYGYTF.